The 5 T cell receptor beta chains below were found in one sample sequenced in a study of graft-versus-host responses after intestinal transplantation. Using immunoSEQ multiplex PCR, the repertoire was profiled, and TCRdb retains in-frame clones only, with some absent. Among nearly 100,000 clones listed, approximately 90% were seen once. The specimen comprised PBMCs, sampled roughly 450 days after intestinal transplant. The source is a human patient who received an intestinal transplant, so some T cells may come from the graft donor.

This clone showed up just once. The rearrangement uses TRBV13 and TRBJ1-6; perhaps TRBD1 as D (6 bases). V was clipped by 5 bases and J by 7 bases, with 18 bases between them. The CDR3 runs to 16 residues. Germline assignment: CDR1 PRHDT and CDR2 FYEKMQ (reference sequence). CDR3 region: CASSPQHPGVNSPLHF. The DNA for the CDR3 is TGTGCCAGCAGCCCCCAACACCCAGGGGTGAATTCACCCCTCCACTTT.

The chain links TRBV7-8 to TRBJ1-2; unclear D gene. Germline CDR1 is SGHVS and CDR2 is FQNEAQ. The CDR3 is 14 amino acids. V dropped 5 bases and J dropped 0 bases, with 10 bases sitting between them. For the CDR3, the DNA is TGTGCCAGCAGCCCAACCGGGGCTAACTATGGCTACACCTTC. It is translated as CASSPTGANYGYTF.

The chain uses TRBV27 and TRBJ2-1, with 8 bases fitting TRBD2. The V and J ends lost 7 bases and 6 bases, in that order; junction bases with no gene match: 14. Germline lookup yields CDR1 MNHEY and CDR2 SMNVEV (reference sequence). CDR3 length: 16 residues. The CDR3 sequence is CASTLWASGSRNEQFF. Written as DNA, the CDR3 is TGTGCCAGCACCTTATGGGCTAGCGGGTCCCGCAATGAGCAGTTCTTC.

This clone was seen a handful of times. The genes are TRBV21-1 and TRBJ1-2; TRBD1, the D gene given by the table, was not confirmed from the DNA. TRBV21-1 is noted as a pseudogene. The CDR3 spans 16 residues. In DNA, the CDR3 is TGTGCCAGCAGCAAGGTGGACAGGGGGCAGGACTATGGCTACACCTTC. Protein sequence: CASSKVDRGQDYGYTF.

The chain joins TRBV4-2 to TRBJ2-5, with D hard to call. In germline, CDR1 is LGHNA, CDR2 YNFKEQ. The CDR3 contains 14 residues. Trimming cost V 0 bases and J 4 bases, with 9 bases left between them. The CDR3 reads CASSQDWVGETQYF. The CDR3, as DNA: TGTGCCAGCAGCCAAGATTGGGTGGGAGAGACCCAGTACTTC.